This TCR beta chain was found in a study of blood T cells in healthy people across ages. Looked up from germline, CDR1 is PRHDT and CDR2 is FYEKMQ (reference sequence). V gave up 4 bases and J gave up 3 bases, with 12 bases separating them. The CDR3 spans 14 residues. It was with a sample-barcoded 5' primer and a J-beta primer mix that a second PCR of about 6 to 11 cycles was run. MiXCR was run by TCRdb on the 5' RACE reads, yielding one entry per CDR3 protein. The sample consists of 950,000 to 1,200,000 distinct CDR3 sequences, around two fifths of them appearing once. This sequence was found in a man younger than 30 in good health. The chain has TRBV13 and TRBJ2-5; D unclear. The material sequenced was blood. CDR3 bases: TGTGCCAGCAGCTCAACAGAGTCCGAAGAGACCCAGTACTTC. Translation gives CASSSTESEETQYF.